This T cell receptor beta chain was recovered during a study of blood T cell repertoires in COVID-19. As processed by the authors: By means of reference gene primer amplification, nucleated cell counts were estimated. Profiled with immunoSEQ multiplex PCR; TCRdb holds only in-frame clones, not every one. V and J calls and clone size are those listed in that table; D and trimming were worked out from the DNA. The sample shows fewer than 95,000 clones, more than 70% of them seen only once. Trimming pared 6 bases from V and 3 bases from J, leaving 13 bases between. CDR1 and CDR2 from the germline V gene are KGHDR and SFDVKD. The CDR3 length is 15 residues.

The rearrangement uses TRBV24-1 and TRBJ2-2, with D possibly matching TRBD1 (8 bases). The clonotype originates from a woman older than 75 with acute or convalescent COVID-19. The sample comprised peripheral blood. CDR3 sequence reads: CATSPTGGDTGELFF. CDR3 in DNA: TGTGCCACCAGTCCAACAGGGGGGGACACCGGGGAGCTGTTTTTT.